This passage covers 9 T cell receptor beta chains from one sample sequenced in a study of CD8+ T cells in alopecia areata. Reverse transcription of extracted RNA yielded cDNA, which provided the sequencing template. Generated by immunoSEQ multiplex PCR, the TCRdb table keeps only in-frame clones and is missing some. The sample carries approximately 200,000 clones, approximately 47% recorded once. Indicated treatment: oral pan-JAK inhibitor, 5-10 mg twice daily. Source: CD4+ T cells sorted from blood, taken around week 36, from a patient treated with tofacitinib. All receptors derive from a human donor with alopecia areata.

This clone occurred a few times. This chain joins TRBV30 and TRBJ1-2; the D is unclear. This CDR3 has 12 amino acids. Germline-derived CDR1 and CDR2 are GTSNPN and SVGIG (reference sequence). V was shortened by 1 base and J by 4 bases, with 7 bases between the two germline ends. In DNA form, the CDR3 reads TGTGCCTGGAGTGCCCAGGCCTATGGCTACACCTTC. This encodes CAWSAQAYGYTF.

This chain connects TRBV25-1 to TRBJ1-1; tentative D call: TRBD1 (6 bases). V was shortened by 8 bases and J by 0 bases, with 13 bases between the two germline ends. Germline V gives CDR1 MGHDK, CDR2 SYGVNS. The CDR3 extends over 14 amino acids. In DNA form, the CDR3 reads TGTGCCAGCCCTTACAGGGTGTTGAACACTGAAGCTTTCTTT. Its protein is CASPYRVLNTEAFF. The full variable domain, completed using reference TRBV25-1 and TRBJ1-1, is EADIYQTPRYLVIGTGKKITLECSQTMGHDKMYWYQQDPGMELHLIHYSYGVNSTEKGDLSSESTVSRIRTEHFPLTLESARPSHTSQYLCASPYRVLNTEAFFGQGTRLTVV.

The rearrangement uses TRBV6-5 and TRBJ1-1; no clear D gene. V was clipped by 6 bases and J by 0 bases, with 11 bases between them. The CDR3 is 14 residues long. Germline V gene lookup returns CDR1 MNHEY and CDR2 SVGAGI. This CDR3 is CASRYGGMNTEAFF. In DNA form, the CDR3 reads TGTGCCAGCAGATACGGAGGTATGAACACTGAAGCTTTCTTT.

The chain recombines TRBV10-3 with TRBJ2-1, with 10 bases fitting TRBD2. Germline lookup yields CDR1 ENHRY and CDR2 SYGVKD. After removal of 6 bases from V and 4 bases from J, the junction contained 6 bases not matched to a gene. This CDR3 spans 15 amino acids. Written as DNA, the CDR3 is TGTGCCATCAGGGCGGGACTAGCGCCGTACAATGAGCAGTTCTTC. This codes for CAIRAGLAPYNEQFF.

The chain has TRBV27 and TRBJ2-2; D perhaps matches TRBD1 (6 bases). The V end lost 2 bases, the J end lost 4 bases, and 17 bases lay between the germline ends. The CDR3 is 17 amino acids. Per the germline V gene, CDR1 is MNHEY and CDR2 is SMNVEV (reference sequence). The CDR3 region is CASSLGLDSMGTGELFF. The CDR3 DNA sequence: TGTGCCAGCAGTTTAGGGTTGGACAGCATGGGCACCGGGGAGCTGTTTTTT.

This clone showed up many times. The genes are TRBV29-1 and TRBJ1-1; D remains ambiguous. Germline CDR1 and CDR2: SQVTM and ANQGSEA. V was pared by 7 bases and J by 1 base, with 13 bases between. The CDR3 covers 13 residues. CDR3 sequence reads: CSAYGLGNTEAFF. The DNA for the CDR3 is TGCAGCGCCTACGGGTTGGGGAACACTGAAGCTTTCTTT.

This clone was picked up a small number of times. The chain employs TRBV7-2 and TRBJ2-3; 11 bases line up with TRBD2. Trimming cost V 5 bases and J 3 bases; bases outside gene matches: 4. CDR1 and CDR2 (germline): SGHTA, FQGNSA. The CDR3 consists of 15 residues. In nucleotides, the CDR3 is TGTGCCAGCAGCCCTTGGACTAGCGGGACAGATACGCAGTATTTT. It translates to CASSPWTSGTDTQYF.

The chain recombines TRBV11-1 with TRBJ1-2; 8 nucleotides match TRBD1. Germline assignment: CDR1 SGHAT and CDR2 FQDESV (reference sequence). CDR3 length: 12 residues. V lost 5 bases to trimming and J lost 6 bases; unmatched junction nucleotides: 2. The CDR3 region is CASSRQGNGYTF. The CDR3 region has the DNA TGTGCCAGCAGCCGACAGGGGAATGGCTACACCTTC. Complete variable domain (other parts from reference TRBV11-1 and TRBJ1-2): EAEVAQSPRYKITEKSQAVAFWCDPISGHATLYWYRQILGQGPELLVQFQDESVVDDSQLPKDRFSAERLKGVDSTLKIQPAELGDSAMYLCASSRQGNGYTFGSGTRLTVV.

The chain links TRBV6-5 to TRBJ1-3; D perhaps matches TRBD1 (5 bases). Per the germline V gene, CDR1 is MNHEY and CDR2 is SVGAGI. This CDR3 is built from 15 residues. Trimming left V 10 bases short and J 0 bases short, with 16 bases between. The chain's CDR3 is CATETRGFSGNTIYF. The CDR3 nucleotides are TGTGCCACCGAGACAAGGGGTTTCTCTGGAAACACCATATATTTT.